This T cell receptor beta chain was recorded in a study of shared clonotypes between healthy human individuals. Here immunoSEQ multiplex PCR was the method, and the copy in TCRdb shows in-frame clones only, minus some. The repertoire holds some 350,000 clones, with roughly 70% as singletons. The germline V gene has CDR1 ENHRY and CDR2 SYGVKD. This CDR3 has 15 amino acids. Trimming took 4 bases from V and 9 from J; bases not matched to a gene: 12. The clonotype originates from a man aged 25 to 40 in good health. The chain carries TRBV10-3 and TRBJ2-1; 7 nucleotides agree with TRBD1. The material sequenced was memory CD4+ T cells sorted from blood. Subset here: CD45RA-negative fraction. CDR3 amino acids: CAISGETGFIGEQFF. CDR3 in DNA: TGTGCCATCAGTGGGGAGACAGGGTTTATCGGTGAGCAGTTCTTC.